The 21 T cell receptor beta chains listed next were all sequenced from one sample in a study of cytomegalovirus exposure and HLA in healthy donors (dated by TCRdb to 2017 to 2019). The library was made by the immunoSEQ multiplex PCR assay. Held by TCRdb, this immuneACCESS table contains in-frame sequences only and omits some clones. Under half of the omission traces to an unresolved V gene where checked; the cause of the rest is unknown. This sample gives some 170,000 clones in total; about 86% of them show up just once. The top ten clonotypes cover approximately 1.5% of the sample. Material for sequencing was PBMCs. All receptors come from a woman younger than 45 in good health and CMV-seronegative.

This clone was counted at least ten times. The chain combines TRBV5-1 with TRBJ1-2; 9 nucleotides agree with TRBD1. V shed 3 bases, J shed 2 bases, and the junction held 5 bases outside the gene matches. CDR1 and CDR2 (germline): SGHRS, YFSETQ. The CDR3 is made up of 15 amino acids. Here the CDR3 DNA reads TGCGCCAGCAGCTGGGGACAGGGCCCAAACTATGGCTACACCTTC. This gives the protein CASSWGQGPNYGYTF.

This chain connects TRBV11-2 to TRBJ2-7, with D uncertain. The CDR3 length is 13 residues. V lost 4 bases, J lost 2 bases, and 9 bases lay in between. The V gene's germline CDR1 is SGHAT and CDR2 FQNNGV. CDR3 region: CASSSSIAYEQYF. CDR3 coding DNA: TGTGCCAGCAGCTCCTCCATAGCCTACGAGCAGTACTTC.

The V gene is TRBV7-9, the J gene TRBJ1-1; no definite D call. The CDR3 length is 12 residues. Germline loops: CDR1 SEHNR, CDR2 FQNEAQ (reference sequence). Deletions cut 7 bases from V and 7 bases from J, with 13 bases between. The CDR3 loop is CASNRAGDEAFF. CDR3 DNA: TGTGCCAGCAACAGAGCGGGAGATGAAGCTTTCTTT.

This clone occurred once. This chain joins TRBV6-4 and TRBJ1-1, with D perhaps TRBD1 (6 bases). Germline V gives CDR1 MRHNA, CDR2 SNTAGT. The ends were cut back, 4 bases at V and 1 base at J, with 7 bases in the middle. This CDR3 is 13 amino acids long. CDR3 protein: CASSAQGNTEAFF. The DNA of the CDR3 is TGTGCCAGCAGTGCACAGGGGAACACTGAAGCTTTCTTT.

This chain joins TRBV11-2 and TRBJ1-1; 9 nucleotides line up with TRBD1. There are 15 residues in the CDR3. Looked up from germline, CDR1 is SGHAT and CDR2 is FQNNGV. V dropped 4 bases and J dropped 3; count of bases not matched to a gene: 6. This CDR3 reads CASSSTGGRDTEAFF. The CDR3 DNA follows: TGTGCCAGCAGCTCCACAGGGGGCCGGGACACTGAAGCTTTCTTT.

The chain joins TRBV19 to TRBJ2-7; D not certain. The ends were cut back, 6 bases at V and 2 bases at J, with 14 bases in the middle. Germline assignment: CDR1 LNHDA and CDR2 SQIVND (reference sequence). This CDR3 spans 14 amino acids. CDR3 DNA: TGTGCCAGTAGCCCTCGTCGAGCCCCCTACGAGCAGTACTTC. It specifies CASSPRRAPYEQYF.

The chain combines TRBV9 with TRBJ2-1; 9 nucleotides line up with TRBD2. CDR1 and CDR2 from the germline V gene are SGDLS and YYNGEE. This CDR3 contains 16 residues. Germline trimming cut 0 bases from V and 2 bases from J; bases unmatched to any gene: 3. CDR3 DNA sequence: TGTGCCAGCAGCGTAGTGGGCGGGGGGGCCTACAATGAGCAGTTCTTC. This gives the protein CASSVVGGGAYNEQFF.

J is TRBJ1-1 and V is TRBV7-9, with no clear D. The V gene's germline CDR1 is SEHNR and CDR2 FQNEAQ (reference sequence). V gave up 7 bases and J gave up 0 bases, with 9 bases separating them. The CDR3 has 13 amino acids. CDR3: CASTVPMNTEAFF. In nucleotides, the CDR3 is TGTGCCAGCACGGTCCCAATGAACACTGAAGCTTTCTTT.

The rearrangement joins TRBV4-3 to TRBJ1-5; 7 positions agree with TRBD1. The germline CDR1 and CDR2 sequences are LGHNA and YSLEER. Trimming took 4 bases from V and 6 from J; bases not matched to a gene: 3. This CDR3 region has 13 residues. CDR3 bases: TGCGCCAGCAGCCTAGACAGGGTTCAGCCCCAGCATTTT. Its protein product is CASSLDRVQPQHF.

The gene calls are TRBV7-7 and TRBJ2-2; D is undetermined. Between the trimmed V and J ends, which lost 5 bases and 3 bases, there was a span of 7 bases. CDR3 size: 13 residues. CDR1 and CDR2 (germline): SSHAT, FNYEAQ (reference sequence). The CDR3 region is CASSTKDTGELFF. As DNA, the CDR3 is TGTGCCAGCAGCACTAAGGACACCGGGGAGCTGTTTTTT.

The rearrangement joins TRBV10-3 to TRBJ1-4, with D perhaps TRBD1 (6 bases). The CDR3 consists of 17 residues. The V end was cut by 8 bases, the J end by 0 bases, with 19 bases between. Germline V gene lookup returns CDR1 ENHRY and CDR2 SYGVKD. The CDR3 is CAISPTGIPATNEKLFF. The CDR3 nucleotides read TGTGCCATCTCTCCCACAGGGATCCCTGCAACTAATGAAAAACTGTTTTTT.

This clone was detected once. The chain couples TRBV7-9 to TRBJ2-5; TRBD2 matches at 8 bases. The CDR3 consists of 13 residues. Trimming removed 6 bases from V and 5 bases from J; junction bases left unmatched: 5. The V gene's germline CDR1 is SEHNR and CDR2 FQNEAQ (reference sequence). This chain's CDR3 is CASRPGLVETQYF. The DNA of the CDR3 is TGTGCCAGCAGGCCGGGACTAGTCGAGACCCAGTACTTC.

The CDR3 bases are TGTGCCAGCAGCCCCTATGACAGGGGCTACGAGCAGTACTTC. Protein product: CASSPYDRGYEQYF. The V gene is TRBV7-8, the J gene TRBJ2-7, with TRBD1 matching over 8 bases. Germline values: CDR1 SGHVS, CDR2 FQNEAQ. The CDR3 spans 14 residues. V lost 5 bases to trimming and J lost 3 bases; unmatched junction nucleotides: 6. Using reference TRBV7-8 and TRBJ2-7 for the parts outside the CDR3, the full variable domain is GAGVSQSPRYKVAKRGQDVALRCDPISGHVSLFWYQQALGQGPEFLTYFQNEAQLDKSGLPSDRFFAERPEGSVSTLKIQRTQQEDSAVYLCASSPYDRGYEQYFGPGTRLTVT.

The genes are TRBV9 and TRBJ2-7; D is unresolved. The CDR3 spans 13 residues. With 6 bases removed from V and 3 bases from J, the gap between germline ends came to 13 bases. The germline V gene encodes CDR1 SGDLS and CDR2 YYNGEE. CDR3 coding DNA: TGTGCCAGCAACAAAGCCCCGGGCTACGAGCAGTACTTC. Its protein product is CASNKAPGYEQYF.

The CDR3 spells CAISLGQGDTEAFF. The CDR3 DNA sequence: TGTGCCATCAGCCTGGGACAGGGGGACACTGAAGCTTTCTTT. The chain employs TRBV10-3 and TRBJ1-1; 11 bases map to TRBD1. The germline V gene encodes CDR1 ENHRY and CDR2 SYGVKD. The CDR3 sequence is 14 residues long. V shed 6 bases, J shed 3 bases, and the junction held 3 bases outside the gene matches.

The chain has TRBV27 and TRBJ1-5; possible D gene TRBD1, 6 bases. The V gene's germline CDR1 is MNHEY and CDR2 SMNVEV (reference sequence). The length of the CDR3 is 14 residues. Trimming took off 6 bases at V and 4 bases at J, with 13 bases between the two ends. The CDR3 DNA sequence: TGTGCCAGCAGGGTAGGGGGGGAGAATCAGCCCCAGCATTTT. Translated, it gives CASRVGGENQPQHF.

The chain employs TRBV9 and TRBJ2-1; D perhaps matches TRBD2 (5 bases). Trimming cost V 2 bases and J 0 bases, with 9 bases left between them. The CDR3 loop spans 15 amino acids. From germline, CDR1 is SGDLS and CDR2 YYNGEE. The chain's CDR3 is CASSVTGSSYNEQFF. The CDR3 DNA reads as TGTGCCAGCAGCGTCACGGGAAGCTCCTACAATGAGCAGTTCTTC.

The rearrangement links TRBV14 to TRBJ2-2; the D gene is possibly TRBD1 (5 bases). The CDR3 spans 15 residues. Between the trimmed V and J ends, which lost 4 bases and 2 bases, there was a span of 11 bases. CDR1 and CDR2 (germline): SGHDN, FVKESK. CDR3 protein: CASSRAGHNTGELFF. DNA of the CDR3: TGTGCCAGCAGCCGGGCCGGACATAACACCGGGGAGCTGTTTTTT.

The V call is TRBV4-1, the J call TRBJ1-5; 7 bases line up with TRBD1. Germline V gene data show CDR1 as MGHRA and CDR2 as YSYEKL. J gave up 2 bases and V 0 bases, and 4 bases lay outside the gene matches. This CDR3 spans 16 amino acids. The CDR3 loop reads CASSQDRTGGNQPQHF. CDR3 nucleotides: TGCGCCAGCAGCCAAGATCGTACAGGGGGCAATCAGCCCCAGCATTTT.

The V call is TRBV9, the J call TRBJ2-1, with 7 bases matching TRBD2. This CDR3 comprises 15 residues. J gave up 4 bases and V 3 bases, and 7 bases lay outside the gene matches. Germline assignment: CDR1 SGDLS and CDR2 YYNGEE. CDR3 residues: CASSGRSGHYNEQFF. The CDR3 coding sequence is TGTGCCAGCAGCGGACGTAGCGGGCATTACAATGAGCAGTTCTTC.

The DNA for the CDR3 is TGTGCCAGTAGTATTGGGGCGGCACGAGAAAAACTGTTTTTT. This sequence encodes CASSIGAAREKLFF. This chain uses TRBV19 with TRBJ1-4; D perhaps matches TRBD1 (5 bases). This CDR3 has 14 amino acids. Germline assignment: CDR1 LNHDA and CDR2 SQIVND (reference sequence). The V and J ends lost 3 bases and 8 bases respectively, with 13 bases between them.